The source of this T cell receptor beta chain is a study of blood T cells in healthy people across ages (dated by TCRdb to the mid-2010s). Turning to the overall study: In model experiments, template switching captured about one uniquely barcoded TCR beta cDNA molecule for every two T cells. To track age-related changes in TCR beta repertoire diversity, the study relied on deep sequencing normalized with unique cDNA molecular identifiers. Donors were grouped into four age groups: young (average 16 years), middle-aged (roughly 40), aged (62) and long-lived (approximately 81). To avoid experimental bias, donors of different ages were spread randomly across the sequencing lanes. Two additional independent replicas of 1 million unique cDNA reads from the same blood draw were analyzed for two donors (one aged 18 to 30 and one aged 80 or older).

Broader findings and caveats from the paper: Compared with the aged group, the long-lived group had more naive CD4+ T cells, fewer expanded clones and increased TCR diversity, suggesting age selection. Bulk unsorted PBMC profiling prevented conclusive comparison of naive and antigen-experienced compartments. Estimates of total diversity based on one million sequenced T cells were regarded as lower bounds and as underestimates. Donor CMV infection status was unknown, potentially confounding age-related changes in expanded clonotypes. The percentage of naive T cells measured by flow cytometry correlated strongly with observed TCR beta diversity. As age increased, observed TCR beta diversity per million T cells dropped in a roughly linear way, and a significant reduction was already evident by age 40.

Systemically healthy Caucasian individuals from Russia, 39 in total and aged about 6 to 100 years, were included as donors. Around 10 milliliters of peripheral blood were collected from each donor into EDTA-treated Vacutainer tubes. Ficoll-Paque density-gradient centrifugation was used to isolate PBMCs, with at least 6 million obtained per sample. Trizol reagent was used to extract total RNA from PBMCs, with at least 5.5 micrograms per sample. Naive CD45RAhigh/CD27high T cell percentages were measured by flow cytometry on a PBMC aliquot from every donor. The library was prepared using 5' RACE. TCRdb records Illumina HiSeq 2500 as the sequencer. A second PCR of roughly 7 to 12 cycles was performed with a sample-barcoded 5' primer and a J-beta primer mix. Each TCR beta cDNA molecule received a unique molecular identifier from a template-switch 5' adaptor carrying 12 random nucleotides. Each sample yielded at least 2.5 million CDR3-containing paired-end reads. First-strand cDNA synthesis was performed from all RNA using the Mint cDNA synthesis kit, with priming by a TRBC-specific oligonucleotide. After uracil-DNA glycosylase treatment, a first 18-cycle PCR used universal primers M1SS and BC2_uni_R on all cDNA. As for the original processing: For normalization, 1 million high-quality reads, each with a distinct molecular identifier, were randomly selected from each sample. Reads sharing molecular identifiers were discarded rather than binned into consensus sequences. MiTCR, with a Q25 quality threshold and the strictest error-elimination algorithm, was used for CDR3 identification, clonotype clustering and error correction. A nonparametric unseen species model with Euler transformation was used to estimate a lower bound on total TCR beta diversity. Clones were called with MiXCR by TCRdb after fastp trimmed the public reads at Q25, and only in-frame beta chains were retained. Under each unique CDR3 protein, matching rows form one entry showing the most common genes and DNA. These V and J calls rely on TCRdb rather than the paper's analysis. Across this sample there are some 1.7 million distinct CDR3 sequences, with roughly 27% seen only once. Of the sample, about 7.7% is held by the ten largest clones.

As for this clonotype: Its antigen has not been determined. No quality values exist for individual bases; no much larger clone is one base distant.

From the cysteine through the phenylalanine, the CDR3 covers 15 amino acids. The DNA shown is the 45-base CDR3, in frame from base 1. V loses 5 bases of germline sequence and J loses 4 bases, and the interval between the two ends is 18 bases. CDR1 and CDR2 were assigned from the germline V gene (reference sequence) as MNHEY and SMNVEV. This TCR came from a woman under 40 in good health. Sequencing used blood. The chain uses TRBV27 and TRBJ2-7, with the D call tentatively TRBD1 or TRBD2, each fitting 5 bases. The CDR3 has the sequence CASSPRAGTQYEQYF. The DNA sequence follows: TGTGCCAGCAGTCCACGAGCCGGGACGCAGTACGAGCAGTACTTC.